This record concerns one TCR beta chain sequence. Germline V CDR1 and CDR2: LNHDA, SQIVND (reference sequence). This CDR3 has 14 residues. V shed 5 bases and J shed 4 bases, with 14 bases lying between them. An input of about 0.5 to 1 ug of RNA was subjected to reverse transcription using random hexamers. The amplification used immunoSEQ multiplex PCR on TCR beta CDR3; it spanned 54 Vbeta and 13 Jbeta. TCRdb analysed the immunoSEQ multiplex PCR reads with MiXCR anew, one entry per CDR3 protein. The sample lists about 150,000 distinct CDR3 sequences, less than 95% seen once, with under 0.095% in the top ten. These data originate in a study of CD8 T cells in Susac syndrome. TCR beta sequencing was performed on blood CD8+ and CD4+ T cells.

The source material was CD4+ T cells from PBMCs. The chain is built from TRBV19 and TRBJ1-1, with TRBD1 as a possible D gene (6 bases). The TCR was taken from a human donor in good health. The CDR3 DNA sequence: TGTGCCAGTAGTGTACAGGGCTGGGGCACTGAAGCTTTCTTT. Translated, it gives CASSVQGWGTEAFF. The complete variable domain, with remaining parts taken from reference TRBV19 and TRBJ1-1, reads DGGITQSPKYLFRKEGQNVTLSCEQNLNHDAMYWYRQDPGQGLRLIYYSQIVNDFQKGDIAEGYSVSREKKESFPLTVTSAQKNPTAFYLCASSVQGWGTEAFFGQGTRLTVV.